Below, 10 T cell receptor beta chains from the same sample are listed, as sequenced in a study of shared clonotypes between healthy human individuals. Naive CD8 populations comprised CD45RO-negative cells positively selected for CCR7, excluding terminally differentiated effector memory CD45RA+ cells. Generated by immunoSEQ multiplex PCR, the TCRdb table keeps only in-frame clones and is missing some. The sample contains over 2 million clones, about 95% of which appear only once. Specimen: naive CD8+ T cells sorted from blood. All receptors derive from a man aged 18 to 29 in good health.

The chain joins TRBV5-1 to TRBJ2-1; tentatively, D is TRBD1 (5 bases). The germline V gene has CDR1 SGHRS and CDR2 YFSETQ. The CDR3 is 16 amino acids. The V gene lost 1 base and the J gene lost 3 bases, with 14 bases spanning the gap. This CDR3 reads CASSLRPGYLYNEQFF. The CDR3, as DNA: TGCGCCAGCAGCTTGCGTCCAGGGTATCTCTACAATGAGCAGTTCTTC.

The rearrangement joins TRBV5-1 to TRBJ2-3, with TRBD2 matching over 10 bases. Germline CDR1 is SGHRS and CDR2 is YFSETQ. CDR3 size: 18 residues. V shed 1 base and J 0 bases; nucleotides not matched to a gene: 8. The CDR3: CASSLHLAGALSTDTQYF. Here the CDR3 DNA reads TGCGCCAGCAGCTTGCACCTAGCGGGGGCCCTTAGCACAGATACGCAGTATTTT.

The chain has TRBV11-2 and TRBJ2-7, with 14 positions matching TRBD2. Germline CDR1 is SGHAT and CDR2 is FQNNGV. Trimming removed 5 bases from V and 4 bases from J; junction bases left unmatched: 7. This CDR3 has 16 residues. Here the CDR3 DNA reads TGTGCCAGCAGCCCCTGGACTAGCGGGAGGCAGTACGAGCAGTACTTC. Translating it yields CASSPWTSGRQYEQYF. The full variable domain, its missing parts supplied by reference TRBV11-2 and TRBJ2-7, is EAGVAQSPRYKIIEKRQSVAFWCNPISGHATLYWYQQILGQGPKLLIQFQNNGVVDDSQLPKDRFSAERLKGVDSTLKIQPAKLEDSAVYLCASSPWTSGRQYEQYFGPGTRLTVT.

J is TRBJ2-3 and V is TRBV7-9; D unclear. The CDR3 runs 16 residues. With 5 bases removed from V and 2 bases from J, the gap between germline ends came to 17 bases. Germline V gives CDR1 SEHNR, CDR2 FQNEAQ (reference sequence). The CDR3 protein is CASSPTPPPPTDTQYF. The CDR3 coding sequence is TGTGCCAGCAGCCCCACGCCACCGCCTCCCACAGATACGCAGTATTTT. Using reference TRBV7-9 and TRBJ2-3 for the parts outside the CDR3, the full variable domain is DTGVSQNPRHKITKRGQNVTFRCDPISEHNRLYWYRQTLGQGPEFLTYFQNEAQLEKSRLLSDRFSAERPKGSFSTLEIQRTEQGDSAMYLCASSPTPPPPTDTQYFGPGTRLTVL.

This chain connects TRBV4-1 to TRBJ2-7, with D maybe TRBD2 (7 bases). The germline V and J ends were trimmed by 0 bases and 2 bases, with 20 bases remaining between them. CDR1 is MGHRA, CDR2 YSYEKL, per germline. The CDR3 runs 18 residues. CDR3 nucleotide sequence: TGCGCCAGCAGCCAAGAATCGGGCCTAGGGGGGGGCGCCTACGAGCAGTACTTC. It is translated as CASSQESGLGGGAYEQYF.

The V and J genes are TRBV27 and TRBJ1-1, with unresolved D. CDR1 and CDR2 from the germline V gene are MNHEY and SMNVEV (reference sequence). Trimming removed 5 bases at V and 4 bases at J, with 14 bases between. This CDR3 has 14 amino acids. The CDR3 nucleotides are TGTGCCAGCAGTCTCCGGACGGAGAGCACTGAAGCTTTCTTT. Residues: CASSLRTESTEAFF.

This clone came up a few times. The V call is TRBV25-1, the J call TRBJ2-2; the D gene is possibly TRBD2 (6 bases). Germline CDR1 MGHDK, CDR2 SYGVNS. V dropped 6 bases and J dropped 7 bases, with 12 bases sitting between them. CDR3 length: 13 residues. CDR3 DNA: TGTGCCAGCAGACGGGGGTACGGCGGGGAGCTGTTTTTT. Amino acids: CASRRGYGGELFF.

The chain uses TRBV5-1 and TRBJ2-5, with 10 bases lining up with TRBD2. Germline-derived CDR1 and CDR2 are SGHRS and YFSETQ. V was clipped by 4 bases and J by 2 bases; unmatched bases: 14. The CDR3 loop spans 18 amino acids. The CDR3 reads CASSPWGGLAEVQETQYF. The CDR3 DNA follows: TGCGCCAGCAGCCCATGGGGTGGACTAGCGGAGGTGCAAGAGACCCAGTACTTC.

This sequence joins TRBV28 and TRBJ1-2; a possible D gene is TRBD1 (5 bases). CDR3 length: 15 amino acids. Trimming stripped 5 bases from V and 2 bases from J, with 15 bases between. Germline V lookup: CDR1 MDHEN, CDR2 SYDVKM. The CDR3 here is CASSPYREGNYGYTF. The CDR3 coding sequence is TGTGCCAGCAGTCCCTATAGGGAGGGGAACTATGGCTACACCTTC.

This clone occurred once. V gene TRBV5-1 combines with J gene TRBJ1-1, with D unclear. This CDR3 is built from 12 residues. V lost 0 bases to trimming and J lost 6 bases, with 6 bases between them. Germline V gene sequence: CDR1 SGHRS, CDR2 YFSETQ. The CDR3 DNA reads TGCGCCAGCAGCTTGGAGGCCGCTGAAGCTTTCTTT. As protein: CASSLEAAEAFF.